The T cell receptor (beta chain) under discussion was sequenced for a study of sequential checkpoint blockade in melanoma. Across the whole study: Matched biopsies came pretreatment and at week 13 for twenty-two patients. Study-level points and caveats: T-cell fraction and clonality followed PD-L1 and CD8+ counts, not mutational load. Pretreatment TIL clonality tracked with response in the nivolumab-first arm.

There are a few counts of this clone. As yet, its antigen is unknown. Measured with immunoSEQ multiplex PCR; TCRdb has only the in-frame clones, and not every one. Among about 2,100 clones, roughly 20% were seen once, and the ten largest hold approximately 25%. As for treatment: randomized to nivolumab then ipilimumab (arm A) or the reverse (arm B). V lost 5 bases and J 3 bases, leaving 14 bases between the germline ends. CDR1 SGDLS and CDR2 YYNGEE come from the germline V gene. The CDR3 has 14 amino acids. This clonotype was obtained from a human donor with melanoma. V is TRBV9 and J is TRBJ2-5; possibly TRBD1 for D (6 bases). Sequenced material: tumor tissue (inferred from file names), taken from a patient given nivolumab and ipilimumab in sequence. The DNA for the CDR3 is TGTGCCAGCAGTGATTCGGCAGGGGAAGAGACCCAGTACTTC. Its translation is CASSDSAGEETQYF.